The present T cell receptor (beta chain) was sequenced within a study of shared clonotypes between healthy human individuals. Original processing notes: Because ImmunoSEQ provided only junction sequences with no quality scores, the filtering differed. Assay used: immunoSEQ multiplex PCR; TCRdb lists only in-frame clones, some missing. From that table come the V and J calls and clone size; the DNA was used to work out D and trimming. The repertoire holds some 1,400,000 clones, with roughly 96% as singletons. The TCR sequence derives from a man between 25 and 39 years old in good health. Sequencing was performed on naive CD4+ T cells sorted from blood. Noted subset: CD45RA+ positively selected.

The CDR3 DNA reads as TGTGCCAGCAGCGCGCAGGATGTGGGGTCCTACGAGCAGTACTTC. Its protein is CASSAQDVGSYEQYF. The chain joins TRBV9 to TRBJ2-7; D is uncertain. CDR1 SGDLS and CDR2 YYNGEE come from the germline V gene. Trimming took off 3 bases at V and 1 base at J, with 14 bases between the two ends. This CDR3 comprises 15 residues.